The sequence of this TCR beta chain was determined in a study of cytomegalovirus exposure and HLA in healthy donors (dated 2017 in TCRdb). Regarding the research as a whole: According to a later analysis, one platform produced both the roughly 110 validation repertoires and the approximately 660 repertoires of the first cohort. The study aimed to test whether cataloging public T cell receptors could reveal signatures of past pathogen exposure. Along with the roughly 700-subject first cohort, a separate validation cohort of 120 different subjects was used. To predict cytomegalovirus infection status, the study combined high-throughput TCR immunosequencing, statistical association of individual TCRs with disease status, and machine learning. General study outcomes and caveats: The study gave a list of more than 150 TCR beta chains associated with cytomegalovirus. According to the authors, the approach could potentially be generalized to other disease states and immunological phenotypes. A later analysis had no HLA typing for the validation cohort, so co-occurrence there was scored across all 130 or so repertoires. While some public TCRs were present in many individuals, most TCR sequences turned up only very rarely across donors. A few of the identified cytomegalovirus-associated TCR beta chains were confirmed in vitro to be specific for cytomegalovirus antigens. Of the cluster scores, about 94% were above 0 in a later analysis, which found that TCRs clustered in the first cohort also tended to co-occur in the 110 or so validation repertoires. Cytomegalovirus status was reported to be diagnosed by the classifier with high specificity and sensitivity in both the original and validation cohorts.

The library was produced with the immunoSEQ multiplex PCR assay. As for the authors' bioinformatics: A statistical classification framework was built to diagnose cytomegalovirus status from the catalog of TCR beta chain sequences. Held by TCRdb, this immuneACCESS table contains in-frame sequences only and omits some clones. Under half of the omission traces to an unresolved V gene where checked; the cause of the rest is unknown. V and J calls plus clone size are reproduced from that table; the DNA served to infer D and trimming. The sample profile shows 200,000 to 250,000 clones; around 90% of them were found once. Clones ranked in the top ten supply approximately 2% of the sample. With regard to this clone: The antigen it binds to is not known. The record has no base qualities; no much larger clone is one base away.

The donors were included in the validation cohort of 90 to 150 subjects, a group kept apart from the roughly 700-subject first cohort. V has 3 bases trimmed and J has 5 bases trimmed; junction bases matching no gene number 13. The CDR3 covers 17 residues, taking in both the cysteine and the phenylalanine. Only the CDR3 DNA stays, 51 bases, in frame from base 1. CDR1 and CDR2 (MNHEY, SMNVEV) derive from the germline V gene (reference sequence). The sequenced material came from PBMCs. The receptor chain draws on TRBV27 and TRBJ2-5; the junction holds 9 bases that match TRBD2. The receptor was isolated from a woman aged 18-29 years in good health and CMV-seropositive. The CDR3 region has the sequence CASSFRPGVAGEETQYF. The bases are TGTGCCAGCAGTTTCCGGCCCGGAGTAGCGGGAGAGGAGACCCAGTACTTC.